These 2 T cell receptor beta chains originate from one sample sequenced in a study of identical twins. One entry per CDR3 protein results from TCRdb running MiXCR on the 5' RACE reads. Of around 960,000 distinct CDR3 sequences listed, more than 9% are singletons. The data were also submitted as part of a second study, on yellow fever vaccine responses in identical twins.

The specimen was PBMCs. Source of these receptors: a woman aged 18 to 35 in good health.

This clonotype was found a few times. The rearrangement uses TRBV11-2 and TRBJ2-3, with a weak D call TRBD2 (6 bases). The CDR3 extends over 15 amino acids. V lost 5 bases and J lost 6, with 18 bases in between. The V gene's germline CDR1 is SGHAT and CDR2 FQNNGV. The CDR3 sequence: CASSAGTSPGDTQYF. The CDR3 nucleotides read TGTGCCAGCAGCGCGGGGACTTCCCCGGGGGATACGCAGTATTTT.

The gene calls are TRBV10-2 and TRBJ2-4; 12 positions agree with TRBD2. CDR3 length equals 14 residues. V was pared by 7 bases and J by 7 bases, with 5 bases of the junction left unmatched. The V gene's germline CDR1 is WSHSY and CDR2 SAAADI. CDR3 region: CASKTSGSANIQYF. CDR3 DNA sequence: TGCGCCAGCAAGACTAGCGGGAGCGCCAACATTCAGTACTTC.